The 4 T cell receptor beta chains listed next were all sequenced from one sample in a study of blood T cell repertoires in COVID-19. Method: immunoSEQ multiplex PCR; TCRdb's copy keeps in-frame clones and lacks some. This sample has about 270,000 clones, with 86% found just once. Sequences were obtained from peripheral blood. The receptor set was obtained from a man between 40 and 49 years old with active or convalescent COVID-19.

This chain links TRBV27 with TRBJ2-7; TRBD2 matches at 7 bases. CDR1 and CDR2 from the germline V gene are MNHEY and SMNVEV (reference sequence). The CDR3 consists of 15 residues. With V trimmed by 3 bases and J by 1 base, 6 bases remained unmatched. Here the CDR3 DNA reads TGTGCCAGCAGTTTCAGTGGGGGGGGTTCCTACGAGCAGTACTTC. Amino acid sequence: CASSFSGGGSYEQYF.

This chain connects TRBV11-3 to TRBJ2-2; TRBD2 agrees at 10 bases. Germline values: CDR1 SGHNT, CDR2 YENEEA. After removal of 3 bases from V and 5 bases from J, the junction contained 0 bases not matched to a gene. The CDR3 is 14 amino acids. CDR3 loop: CASSLGLATGELFF. The CDR3 DNA sequence: TGTGCCAGCAGCTTGGGACTAGCGACCGGGGAGCTGTTTTTT. Using reference TRBV11-3 and TRBJ2-2 for the parts outside the CDR3, the full variable domain is EAGVVQSPRYKIIEKKQPVAFWCNPISGHNTLYWYLQNLGQGPELLIRYENEEAVDDSQLPKDRFSAERLKGVDSTLKIQPAELGDSAVYLCASSLGLATGELFFGEGSRLTVL.

V is TRBV2 and J is TRBJ2-2; weak D call: TRBD1 (5 bases). The CDR3 runs to 13 residues. Germline V lookup: CDR1 SNHLY, CDR2 FYNNEI. Trimming shortened V by 4 bases and J by 3 bases, and 6 bases separated the two germline ends. This CDR3 is CASSGGYTGELFF. In DNA, the CDR3 is TGTGCCAGCAGTGGGGGCTACACCGGGGAGCTGTTTTTT.

This chain joins TRBV15 and TRBJ2-7; D is uncertain. Germline-derived CDR1 and CDR2 are LNHNV and YYDKDF (reference sequence). The CDR3 is made up of 13 amino acids. The V gene lost 0 bases and the J gene lost 5 bases, with 8 bases spanning the gap. The CDR3 region is CATSRDPGDEQYF. As DNA, the CDR3 is TGTGCCACCAGCAGAGATCCCGGAGACGAGCAGTACTTC.